Shown below are 30 T cell receptor beta chains from a single sample sequenced in a study of control samples from healthy donors and cancer patients. Libraries were prepared by immunoSEQ multiplex PCR; TCRdb keeps only in-frame clonotypes and omits some of them. This table has approximately 70,000 clones, roughly 90% appearing once. The specimen was blood. The source of these receptors is a woman in her 50s in good health.

V gene TRBV5-5 combines with J gene TRBJ1-1; D ambiguous. Trimming shortened V by 2 bases and J by 1 base, and 6 bases separated the two germline ends. CDR3 length equals 13 residues. Germline loops: CDR1 SGHKS, CDR2 YYEKEE (reference sequence). This CDR3 is CASSFNRNTEAFF. The CDR3 DNA reads as TGTGCCAGCAGCTTTAACAGGAACACTGAAGCTTTCTTT.

The rearrangement uses TRBV27 and TRBJ1-4; TRBD1 matches at 11 bases. CDR3 length: 14 residues. With V trimmed by 6 bases and J by 10 bases, 7 bases remained unmatched. In germline, CDR1 is MNHEY, CDR2 SMNVEV (reference sequence). CDR3 sequence (DNA): TGTGCCAGCAGACCCGGGACAGGGGGGGGAAAACTGTTTTTT. Protein product: CASRPGTGGGKLFF.

V is TRBV7-9 and J is TRBJ1-2; D gene ambiguous. V was shortened by 5 bases and J by 5 bases, with 21 bases between the two germline ends. The germline V gene has CDR1 SEHNR and CDR2 FQNEAQ (reference sequence). The CDR3 runs 16 residues. CDR3 bases: TGTGCCAGCAGCCCGTTAACCCAATCCCGAGGGTATGGCTACACCTTC. Translated, it gives CASSPLTQSRGYGYTF.

The chain carries TRBV11-2 and TRBJ2-1; D is unresolved. Per germline, CDR1 SGHAT and CDR2 FQNNGV. Trimming removed 5 bases at V and 7 bases at J, with 15 bases between. The CDR3 is 14 amino acids. This chain's CDR3 is CASSPAFPGNEQFF. In DNA form, the CDR3 reads TGTGCCAGCAGCCCCGCGTTCCCCGGGAATGAGCAGTTCTTC.

This clone was counted a single time. V usage is TRBV28 and J usage is TRBJ1-2; possibly TRBD1 for D (5 bases). The CDR3 runs 15 residues. V lost 5 bases and J 3 bases, leaving 16 bases between the germline ends. Germline V CDR1 and CDR2: MDHEN, SYDVKM. The CDR3 region is CASSPPGTVYYGYTF. The CDR3 coding sequence is TGTGCCAGCAGTCCCCCGGGGACGGTTTACTATGGCTACACCTTC.

This chain uses TRBV28 with TRBJ1-5; weak D call: TRBD1 (5 bases). Germline loops: CDR1 MDHEN, CDR2 SYDVKM. Trimming cost V 2 bases and J 3 bases, with 11 bases left between them. There are 15 residues in the CDR3. In DNA form, the CDR3 reads TGTGCCAGCAGTTTAGGAGGGGTCCTCAATCAGCCCCAGCATTTT. Protein product: CASSLGGVLNQPQHF.

This chain joins TRBV12-5 and TRBJ2-3, with 12 positions matching TRBD2. Germline-derived CDR1 and CDR2 are LGHNT and FRNRAP. V was pared by 5 bases and J by 0 bases, with 3 bases of the junction left unmatched. The CDR3 is made up of 16 amino acids. CDR3 bases: TGTGCTAGTGGTACGGGGACTAGCGGGAGCACAGATACGCAGTATTTT. This encodes CASGTGTSGSTDTQYF. The complete variable domain, with remaining parts taken from reference TRBV12-5 and TRBJ2-3, reads DARVTQTPRHKVTEMGQEVTMRCQPILGHNTVFWYRQTMMQGLELLAYFRNRAPLDDSGMPKDRFSAEMPDATLATLKIQPSEPRDSAVYFCASGTGTSGSTDTQYFGPGTRLTVL.

This clone showed up just a few times. The chain carries TRBV2 and TRBJ1-5; D gene unclear. This CDR3 is 13 amino acids long. The germline V and J ends were trimmed by 6 bases and 0 bases, with 6 bases remaining between them. Germline assignment: CDR1 SNHLY and CDR2 FYNNEI. CDR3: CASRNDSNQPQHF. Written as DNA, the CDR3 is TGTGCCAGCAGGAACGATAGCAATCAGCCCCAGCATTTT.

This chain connects TRBV3-1 (or the pseudogene TRBV3-2) to TRBJ2-1, with D possibly TRBD2 on 6 matching bases. This CDR3 has 15 amino acids. The V gene lost 1 base and the J gene lost 0 bases, with 7 bases spanning the gap. The germline V gene encodes CDR1 LGHDT and CDR2 YNNKEL (reference sequence). The CDR3 nucleotides are TGTGCCAGCAGCCAAGTCGGGGGCTCCTACAATGAGCAGTTCTTC. Translating it yields CASSQVGGSYNEQFF.

The chain employs TRBV5-4 and TRBJ2-2; D is perhaps TRBD1 (5 bases). V was pared by 4 bases and J by 5 bases, with 18 bases between. The CDR3 is 16 amino acids. Germline V gene lookup returns CDR1 SGHNT and CDR2 YYREEE (reference sequence). CDR3 nucleotides: TGTGCCAGCAGCGGTCAACAGGCGCAACTAACCGGGGAGCTGTTTTTT. Amino acid sequence: CASSGQQAQLTGELFF.

This chain links TRBV18 with TRBJ1-1; D gene ambiguous. CDR1 and CDR2 from the germline V gene are KGHSH and LQKENI. Trimming stripped 6 bases from V and 2 bases from J, with 7 bases between. There are 12 residues in the CDR3. CDR3 sequence: CASSLSNTEAFF. The DNA for the CDR3 is TGTGCCAGCTCCTTATCCAACACTGAAGCTTTCTTT.

The chain carries TRBV2 and TRBJ1-6, with 8 bases lining up with TRBD1. The trim removed 1 base at V and 6 bases at J, leaving 2 bases unmatched. Germline V CDR1 and CDR2: SNHLY, FYNNEI. The CDR3 loop spans 15 amino acids. CDR3 sequence (DNA): TGTGCCAGCAGTGAAGGGGGACAGGTTAATTCACCCCTCCACTTT. Translated: CASSEGGQVNSPLHF.

This clone was seen only once. This chain uses TRBV28 with TRBJ1-4; maybe TRBD1 (5 bases). This CDR3 is built from 15 residues. V was cut by 5 bases and J by 7 bases, with 17 bases left in between. Per germline, CDR1 MDHEN and CDR2 SYDVKM. The DNA of the CDR3 is TGTGCCAGCAGTACCCGGGACCAGTTGTCTGAAAAACTGTTTTTT. Protein: CASSTRDQLSEKLFF.

The chain employs TRBV11-2 and TRBJ1-1, with TRBD1 matching over 7 bases. This CDR3 is built from 16 residues. Looked up from germline, CDR1 is SGHAT and CDR2 is FQNNGV. The junction had 6 bases not matched to a gene; V was cut back by 1 base and J by 1 base. This CDR3 reads CASSLVFRDRNTEAFF. In DNA, the CDR3 is TGTGCCAGCAGCTTAGTCTTCCGGGACAGGAACACTGAAGCTTTCTTT.

The chain recombines TRBV6-6 with TRBJ2-3, with a possible D match to TRBD2 (6 bases). The CDR3 is made up of 16 amino acids. Germline-derived CDR1 and CDR2 are MNHNY and SVGAGI (reference sequence). V lost 5 bases to trimming and J lost 4 bases, with 19 bases between them. The CDR3 DNA sequence: TGTGCCAGCAGTCTGGGGCGGGACCTGTTGCCAGATACGCAGTATTTT. The encoded protein is CASSLGRDLLPDTQYF.

This chain joins TRBV11-2 and TRBJ2-7, with D perhaps given as TRBD1 or TRBD2 (7 bases each). Germline CDR1 and CDR2: SGHAT and FQNNGV. The CDR3 has 15 amino acids. Between the trimmed V and J ends, which lost 0 bases and 4 bases, there was a span of 13 bases. The CDR3 sequence is CASSLDQGGRYEQYF. Written as DNA, the CDR3 is TGTGCCAGCAGCTTAGATCAGGGGGGGAGGTACGAGCAGTACTTC. Full variable domain (missing parts from reference TRBV11-2 and TRBJ2-7): EAGVAQSPRYKIIEKRQSVAFWCNPISGHATLYWYQQILGQGPKLLIQFQNNGVVDDSQLPKDRFSAERLKGVDSTLKIQPAKLEDSAVYLCASSLDQGGRYEQYFGPGTRLTVT.

CDR3 DNA sequence: TGTGCCAGCAGCTCGCGGACAGTCACAGATACGCAGTATTTT. It yields the protein CASSSRTVTDTQYF. The chain carries TRBV5-8 and TRBJ2-3, with D possibly being TRBD1 (6 bases). Trimming cost V 3 bases and J 2 bases, with 10 bases left between them. Germline values: CDR1 SGHTS, CDR2 YDEGEE. The CDR3 runs to 14 residues.

This CDR3 is CASSLGGSRLGDYSNEQFF. The CDR3 DNA reads TGTGCCAGCAGCTTAGGCGGGAGTAGACTGGGGGACTACAGCAATGAGCAGTTCTTC. J is TRBJ2-1 and V is TRBV7-3; 7 positions agree with TRBD2. This CDR3 spans 19 amino acids. V dropped 2 bases and J dropped 6; count of bases not matched to a gene: 19. CDR1 and CDR2 from the germline V gene are SGHTA and FQGTGA. Complete variable domain (other parts from reference TRBV7-3 and TRBJ2-1): GAGVSQTPSNKVTEKGKYVELRCDPISGHTALYWYRQSLGQGPEFLIYFQGTGAADDSGLPNDRFFAVRPEGSVSTLKIQRTERGDSAVYLCASSLGGSRLGDYSNEQFFGPGTRLTVL.

This clone has more than one count but fewer than ten. V usage is TRBV9 and J usage is TRBJ2-3; 8 bases align to TRBD2. CDR1 SGDLS and CDR2 YYNGEE come from the germline V gene. This CDR3 has 15 residues. V gave up 3 bases and J gave up 2 bases; unmatched junction bases: 5. The CDR3 sequence: CASSEGLELTDTQYF. CDR3 nucleotide sequence: TGTGCCAGCAGCGAGGGACTAGAACTCACAGATACGCAGTATTTT.

The chain is built from TRBV9 and TRBJ2-2; 11 bases fit TRBD2. This CDR3 contains 15 residues. V dropped 1 base and J dropped 6; count of bases not matched to a gene: 2. Germline CDR1 reads SGDLS; CDR2 reads YYNGEE. CDR3 in amino acids: CASSVTSGSSGELFF. DNA of the CDR3: TGTGCCAGCAGCGTAACTAGCGGGAGCTCCGGGGAGCTGTTTTTT. Full variable domain (remainder filled in from reference TRBV9 and TRBJ2-2): DSGVTQTPKHLITATGQRVTLRCSPRSGDLSVYWYQQSLDQGLQFLIQYYNGEERAKGNILERFSAQQFPDLHSELNLSSLELGDSALYFCASSVTSGSSGELFFGEGSRLTVL.

This rearrangement joins TRBV5-5 to TRBJ1-4; the D is unclear. V was shortened by 1 base and J by 3 bases, with 10 bases between the two germline ends. The CDR3 runs 15 residues. Germline CDR1 reads SGHKS; CDR2 reads YYEKEE (reference sequence). The CDR3 reads CASSLMAQANEKLFF. The CDR3 bases are TGTGCCAGCAGCTTGATGGCCCAAGCTAATGAAAAACTGTTTTTT.

The V gene is TRBV20-1, the J gene TRBJ1-2; no clear D. This CDR3 is 9 amino acids long. V was cut by 6 bases and J by 8 bases, with 7 bases left in between. Per germline, CDR1 DFQATT and CDR2 SNEGSKA (reference sequence). The CDR3 DNA follows: TGCAGTGCACGGCCCGGCTACACCTTC. It encodes CSARPGYTF.

The chain combines TRBV5-1 with TRBJ2-2; D may be TRBD2 (5 bases). This CDR3 has 14 residues. CDR1 is SGHRS and CDR2 is YFSETQ in the germline V gene. Trimming pared 5 bases from V and 5 bases from J, leaving 13 bases between. CDR3 protein: CASRGGEATGELFF. CDR3 DNA sequence: TGCGCCAGCAGAGGAGGTGAGGCGACCGGGGAGCTGTTTTTT.

This rearrangement joins TRBV28 to TRBJ1-2; D may be TRBD1 (5 bases). The CDR3 is 15 residues long. V was cut by 3 bases and J by 7 bases, with 18 bases left in between. Germline CDR1 is MDHEN and CDR2 is SYDVKM. In nucleotides, the CDR3 is TGTGCCAGCAGTTTGCTCCCAGGGACGGGCACTGGCTACACCTTC. Its translation: CASSLLPGTGTGYTF.

This clone came up once. The V and J genes are TRBV28 and TRBJ1-6; 9 bases are a match to TRBD1. J gave up 10 bases and V 6 bases, and 7 bases lay outside the gene matches. The CDR3 contains 14 residues. Germline assignment: CDR1 MDHEN and CDR2 SYDVKM. Written as DNA, the CDR3 is TGTGCCAGCAGGACAGGACAGGGGAAATCACCCCTCCACTTT. It encodes CASRTGQGKSPLHF.

CDR3 in amino acids: CASSLFPGQDYSGANVLTF. In DNA form, the CDR3 reads TGCGCCAGCAGCTTATTTCCGGGACAGGACTACTCTGGGGCCAACGTCCTGACTTTC. This chain joins TRBV5-1 and TRBJ2-6; 8 positions agree with TRBD1. J lost 0 bases, V lost 2 bases, and 10 bases had no gene match. The CDR3 length is 19 residues. Germline assignment: CDR1 SGHRS and CDR2 YFSETQ.

The chain combines TRBV6-4 with TRBJ2-2, with 9 bases lining up with TRBD2. This CDR3 contains 17 residues. Germline CDR1 and CDR2: MRHNA and SNTAGT. V shed 0 bases, J shed 7 bases, and the junction held 9 bases outside the gene matches. The CDR3 spells CASSDSRREGLRGELFF. As DNA, the CDR3 is TGTGCCAGCAGTGACTCCAGGCGGGAGGGCCTACGCGGGGAGCTGTTTTTT.

J is TRBJ1-2 and V is TRBV5-1, with D tentatively TRBD1 (5 bases). This CDR3 has 18 residues. From germline, CDR1 is SGHRS and CDR2 YFSETQ. V lost 0 bases to trimming and J lost 2 bases, with 20 bases between them. CDR3 amino acids: CASSLAPGRVSPNYGYTF. The DNA for the CDR3 is TGCGCCAGCAGCTTGGCCCCGGGACGCGTGAGTCCGAACTATGGCTACACCTTC.

The J gene is TRBJ2-2, the V gene TRBV18, with TRBD1 identical over 7 bases. Germline V CDR1 and CDR2: KGHSH, LQKENI. Germline trimming cut 4 bases from V and 1 base from J; bases unmatched to any gene: 3. The CDR3 length is 15 residues. The CDR3 protein is CASSQGARNTGELFF. In DNA form, the CDR3 reads TGTGCCAGCTCACAGGGGGCTCGGAACACCGGGGAGCTGTTTTTT.

V gene TRBV29-1 combines with J gene TRBJ2-7; perhaps D is TRBD1 or TRBD2 (5 bases each). There are 11 residues in the CDR3. Trimming took 4 bases from V and 2 from J, leaving 6 bases between them. Germline V gene sequence: CDR1 SQVTM, CDR2 ANQGSEA. This chain's CDR3 is CSVGGAYEQYF. The DNA of the CDR3 is TGCAGCGTTGGAGGGGCCTACGAGCAGTACTTC.